These 11 T cell receptor beta chains came from one sample sequenced in a study of T cell responses to AZD1222 COVID-19 vaccine. Repertoires were generated with immunoSEQ multiplex PCR, while TCRdb's copy carries only in-frame clones and drops some. The sample yields about 190,000 clones, around 92% seen once. The source material was peripheral blood, sampled on day 0 of AZD1222 vaccination. The receptors come from an adult in good health.

The chain joins TRBV7-9 to TRBJ1-5; 9 bases agree with TRBD1. CDR3 size: 15 residues. Unmatched junction bases numbered 4, after V lost 5 bases and J lost 2 bases. Germline lookup yields CDR1 SEHNR and CDR2 FQNEAQ (reference sequence). CDR3 sequence (DNA): TGTGCCAGCAGCGCGGACAGGGGTGGCAATCAGCCCCAGCATTTT. As protein: CASSADRGGNQPQHF.

This clone was found a few times. The chain links TRBV30 to TRBJ1-1, with no clear D. The CDR3 length is 10 residues. Germline assignment: CDR1 GTSNPN and CDR2 SVGIG (reference sequence). V lost 2 bases and J lost 11, with 9 bases in between. The CDR3 DNA reads TGTGCCTGGAGTCGGGAGTTCGCTTTCTTT. Protein: CAWSREFAFF.

The chain has TRBV2 and TRBJ1-2; D may be TRBD1 (6 bases). Trimming removed 5 bases from V and 6 bases from J, with 10 bases in between. From germline, CDR1 is SNHLY and CDR2 FYNNEI. The CDR3 runs to 12 residues. The CDR3 is CASSLDRNGYTF. DNA for the CDR3: TGTGCCAGCAGTCTCGACAGGAATGGCTACACCTTC. Full variable domain (outside the CDR3, taken from reference TRBV2 and TRBJ1-2): EPEVTQTPSHQVTQMGQEVILRCVPISNHLYFYWYRQILGQKVEFLVSFYNNEISEKSEIFDDQFSVERPDGSNFTLKIRSTKLEDSAMYFCASSLDRNGYTFGSGTRLTVV.

This rearrangement joins TRBV29-1 to TRBJ1-4; D might be TRBD1 (5 bases). Trimming removed 4 bases at V and 14 bases at J, with 20 bases between. The CDR3 has 13 amino acids. Germline V gives CDR1 SQVTM, CDR2 ANQGSEA. The CDR3 loop reads CSVAGFGEGLLFF. The CDR3 bases are TGCAGCGTTGCAGGGTTTGGGGAGGGTTTGCTGTTTTTT.

This rearrangement joins TRBV5-4 to TRBJ1-5, with D perhaps matching TRBD1 (6 bases). Germline assignment: CDR1 SGHNT and CDR2 YYREEE (reference sequence). Trimming left V 0 bases short and J 7 bases short, with 8 bases between. The CDR3 length is 13 residues. CDR3 sequence: CASSLAGGQPQHF. The CDR3 bases are TGTGCCAGCAGCTTGGCTGGGGGCCAGCCCCAGCATTTT.

V gene TRBV9 combines with J gene TRBJ2-3; possibly TRBD1 or TRBD2 for D (5 bases each). Germline V gene lookup returns CDR1 SGDLS and CDR2 YYNGEE. Trimming shortened V by 0 bases and J by 4 bases, and 12 bases separated the two germline ends. This CDR3 comprises 15 residues. In nucleotides, the CDR3 is TGTGCCAGCAGCGTAGAAGATGGGGACGCAGATACGCAGTATTTT. This translates into CASSVEDGDADTQYF. The variable domain in full, completed from reference TRBV9 and TRBJ2-3, reads DSGVTQTPKHLITATGQRVTLRCSPRSGDLSVYWYQQSLDQGLQFLIQYYNGEERAKGNILERFSAQQFPDLHSELNLSSLELGDSALYFCASSVEDGDADTQYFGPGTRLTVL.

This sequence joins TRBV14 and TRBJ2-4, with D possibly matching TRBD2 (6 bases). The CDR3 covers 13 residues. Germline CDR1 is SGHDN and CDR2 is FVKESK. Trimming took 0 bases from V and 8 from J, leaving 8 bases between them. The CDR3: CASSQDWGDIQYF. The CDR3, as DNA: TGTGCCAGCAGCCAAGACTGGGGGGACATTCAGTACTTC. Variable domain in full (rest from reference TRBV14 and TRBJ2-4): EAGVTQFPSHSVIEKGQTVTLRCDPISGHDNLYWYRRVMGKEIKFLLHFVKESKQDESGMPNNRFLAERTGGTYSTLKVQPAELEDSGVYFCASSQDWGDIQYFGAGTRLSVL.

V is TRBV12-3 or TRBV12-4 and J is TRBJ1-2; D not resolved. CDR3 size: 12 residues. Between the trimmed V and J ends, which lost 2 bases and 8 bases, there was a span of 9 bases. The CDR3 reads CASSLRFAGYTF. The CDR3, as DNA: TGTGCCAGCAGTTTAAGATTCGCGGGCTACACCTTC.

The rearrangement joins TRBV14 to TRBJ2-7, with no clear D. The CDR3 is 12 residues long. V lost 4 bases to trimming and J lost 3 bases, with 7 bases between them. Germline loops: CDR1 SGHDN, CDR2 FVKESK. CDR3 protein: CASSPAHYEQYF. The CDR3 DNA follows: TGTGCCAGCAGCCCAGCACACTACGAGCAGTACTTC.

The rearrangement links TRBV5-6 to TRBJ1-1, with D hard to call. The V and J ends lost 4 bases and 1 base respectively, with 11 bases between them. CDR1 is SGHDT and CDR2 is YYEEEE in the germline V gene. This CDR3 spans 14 amino acids. The CDR3 loop is CASSPDGSNTEAFF. In nucleotides, the CDR3 is TGTGCCAGCAGCCCGGACGGATCGAACACTGAAGCTTTCTTT.

The chain is built from TRBV19 and TRBJ1-2; D is ambiguous. The CDR3 is 14 amino acids. The V end lost 2 bases, the J end lost 8 bases, and 15 bases lay between the germline ends. Germline V gives CDR1 LNHDA, CDR2 SQIVND (reference sequence). In nucleotides, the CDR3 is TGTGCCAGTAGTATATACGGGATCCTCGCCGGCTACACCTTC. It yields the protein CASSIYGILAGYTF.